Shown below are 12 T cell receptor beta chains from a single sample sequenced in a study of regulatory T cells in long-lasting Graves disease. To make TCR beta libraries, researchers used iRepertoire HTBI primers and Arm-PCR of CDR3 regions. One entry per CDR3 protein results from TCRdb running MiXCR on the multiplex PCR reads. Of 550,000 to 700,000 distinct CDR3 sequences detected, around 15% appear once; the ten largest clones hold around 12%. Time point indicated: newly diagnosed GD, antithyroid drugs for less than 3 months. There was RNA extracted from PBMCs, and the TCR library was made from it. These same data were also listed under a study on T cells in Graves' hyperthyroidism and ophthalmopathy.

This material consisted of peripheral blood mononuclear cells (PBMCs), taken at new diagnosis, from a patient treated with antithyroid drugs. The origin of the receptors is a man younger than 30 with Graves disease.

The chain carries TRBV7-9 and TRBJ2-5; D possibly uses TRBD1 or TRBD2 (7 bases each). This CDR3 has 14 residues. CDR1 SEHNR and CDR2 FQNEAQ come from the germline V gene (reference sequence). V was pared by 5 bases and J by 9 bases, with 19 bases between. The CDR3 region is CASSPRGSGEAQYF. CDR3 nucleotides: TGTGCCAGCAGCCCCAGGGGGAGCGGGGAGGCCCAGTACTTC.

In its sample, this clonotype was seen many times. The V and J genes are TRBV3-1 and TRBJ1-1, with TRBD1 as a possible D gene (6 bases). V was trimmed by 1 base and J by 4 bases, leaving 10 bases between them. Germline V lookup: CDR1 LGHDT, CDR2 YNNKEL (reference sequence). This CDR3 has 14 residues. CDR3 sequence reads: CASSQGTGPTEAFF. DNA for the CDR3: TGTGCCAGCAGCCAAGGAACAGGGCCCACTGAAGCTTTCTTT. The full variable domain, its missing parts supplied by reference TRBV3-1 and TRBJ1-1, is DTAVSQTPKYLVTQMGNDKSIKCEQNLGHDTMYWYKQDSKKFLKIMFSYNNKELIINETVPNRFSPKSPDKAHLNLHINSLELGDSAVYFCASSQGTGPTEAFFGQGTRLTVV.

The sample holds a few counts of this clonotype. A much bigger clone sits one base away, suggesting this may be a read error. This chain joins TRBV20-1 and TRBJ2-5; no clear D. The CDR3 length is 13 residues. Germline V lookup: CDR1 DFQATT, CDR2 SNEGSKA (reference sequence). As DNA, the CDR3 is TGCAGTGCTAAGAACGATCACCAAGAGATCCAGTACTTC. Residues: CSAKNDHQEIQYF.

This sequence joins TRBV7-9 and TRBJ1-1; 8 nucleotides line up with TRBD1. The germline V gene has CDR1 SEHNR and CDR2 FQNEAQ (reference sequence). CDR3 size: 15 residues. Trimming cost V 3 bases and J 1 base; bases outside gene matches: 4. This chain's CDR3 is CASSFPTGANTEAFF. In DNA, the CDR3 is TGTGCCAGCAGCTTCCCGACAGGGGCGAACACTGAAGCTTTCTTT.

There are a few counts of this clonotype. The chain recombines TRBV29-1 with TRBJ2-2; unclear D gene. The CDR3 extends over 13 amino acids. Germline values: CDR1 SQVTM, CDR2 ANQGSEA. Trimming shortened V by 7 bases and J by 0 bases, and 9 bases separated the two germline ends. The CDR3 sequence is CSGRNANTGELFF. In DNA, the CDR3 is TGCAGCGGCCGGAACGCGAACACCGGGGAGCTGTTTTTT.

This clonotype was observed at least ten times. The chain links TRBV28 to TRBJ2-1; 10 nucleotides align to TRBD2. The CDR3 length is 22 residues. V was clipped by 7 bases and J by 0 bases; unmatched bases: 24. CDR1 and CDR2 (germline): MDHEN, SYDVKM. The CDR3 region is CASNPSQRSGRASQSSYNEQFF. The CDR3 coding sequence is TGTGCCAGCAACCCTTCACAGCGAAGCGGGAGGGCGTCCCAGAGCTCCTACAATGAGCAGTTCTTC.

This clonotype has at least ten counts. The chain recombines TRBV30 with TRBJ2-7; 11 bases match TRBD1. V dropped 0 bases and J dropped 7; count of bases not matched to a gene: 8. The V gene's germline CDR1 is GTSNPN and CDR2 SVGIG (reference sequence). The CDR3 sequence is 15 residues long. This chain's CDR3 is CAWSVLGQGAEEQYF. In DNA form, the CDR3 reads TGTGCCTGGAGTGTACTTGGACAGGGGGCTGAGGAGCAGTACTTC.

A few counts support this clonotype. CDR3 sequence (DNA): TGCAGTGCTAGAGCATTAGATAGCAGGGCAGACTCTGGAAACACCATATATTTT. Its translation: CSARALDSRADSGNTIYF. The chain has TRBV20-1 and TRBJ1-3; perhaps TRBD1 as D (5 bases). CDR3 length: 18 residues. Germline CDR1 and CDR2: DFQATT and SNEGSKA (reference sequence). With 1 base removed from V and 0 bases from J, the gap between germline ends came to 19 bases.

The V gene is TRBV20-1, the J gene TRBJ2-7, with D possibly matching TRBD2 (6 bases). V dropped 6 bases and J dropped 0 bases, with 12 bases sitting between them. The CDR3 length is 13 residues. CDR1 is DFQATT and CDR2 is SNEGSKA in the germline V gene (reference sequence). DNA of the CDR3: TGCAGTGCCGCGGACTACCACTCCTACGAGCAGTACTTC. It codes for CSAADYHSYEQYF.

This clonotype has a count of ten or more. The V and J genes are TRBV12-3 or TRBV12-4 and TRBJ2-3; D tentatively reads TRBD1 or TRBD2 (5 bases each). The CDR3 is made up of 19 amino acids. V dropped 6 bases and J dropped 2 bases, with 27 bases sitting between them. CDR3 sequence (DNA): TGTGCCAGCAGCCCATTCTACCGGGGCATACGTCCTACCACAGATACGCAGTATTTT. It codes for CASSPFYRGIRPTTDTQYF.

This clonotype was detected many times. This chain links TRBV2 with TRBJ2-7, with D perhaps matching TRBD1 (6 bases). Germline-derived CDR1 and CDR2 are SNHLY and FYNNEI. The CDR3 is made up of 15 amino acids. V lost 6 bases, J lost 9 bases, and 24 bases lay in between. The CDR3 DNA reads as TGTGCCAGCAGCGAGCAAAGGACAGCCCTCCTCGGGCAGTACTTC. Translation gives CASSEQRTALLGQYF.

V is TRBV3-1 and J is TRBJ1-3; D perhaps matches TRBD1 (5 bases). This CDR3 has 15 amino acids. CDR1 and CDR2 (germline): LGHDT, YNNKEL (reference sequence). The V gene lost 4 bases and the J gene lost 4 bases, with 14 bases spanning the gap. CDR3 bases: TGTGCCAGCAGCCTCAGTCCAGGGTCCGGAAACACCATATATTTT. Translating it yields CASSLSPGSGNTIYF.